These 19 T cell receptor beta chains were all obtained from the same sample, sequenced in a study of T cells after yellow fever vaccination. TCRdb ran MiXCR on the 5' RACE reads and lists one entry per CDR3 protein. The sample has roughly 100,000 distinct CDR3 sequences, around 9.8% seen once. Material: CD8+ T cells not binding an NS4B(214-222) dextramer, sorted from PBMCs, obtained roughly 14 days after the first yellow fever vaccination. These receptors were collected from a man aged 18-30 years who received the YFV17D yellow fever vaccine.

The chain combines TRBV19 with TRBJ2-2; D could derive from TRBD1 or TRBD2 (5 bases each). Germline V lookup: CDR1 LNHDA, CDR2 SQIVND (reference sequence). The V and J ends lost 8 bases and 4 bases respectively, with 14 bases between them. The CDR3 totals 14 residues. The CDR3 loop reads CASGPGPTTGELFF. CDR3 nucleotides: TGTGCCAGTGGACCGGGACCCACCACCGGGGAGCTGTTTTTT.

This clonotype was found a few times. The chain couples TRBV18 to TRBJ2-7; possibly TRBD1 for D (6 bases). Deletions cut 6 bases from V and 3 bases from J, with 15 bases between. CDR3 length equals 14 residues. CDR1 and CDR2 from the germline V gene are KGHSH and LQKENI. The CDR3 loop is CASSLRGRGYEQYF. In DNA form, the CDR3 reads TGTGCCAGCTCCCTCAGGGGCAGGGGCTACGAGCAGTACTTC.

In this sample, this clonotype turned up many times. The rearrangement links TRBV20-1 to TRBJ2-7; 7 nucleotides agree with TRBD1. The CDR3 totals 13 residues. J lost 3 bases, V lost 2 bases, and 4 bases had no gene match. In germline, CDR1 is DFQATT, CDR2 SNEGSKA (reference sequence). The CDR3 here is CSARTGAGYEQYF. CDR3 DNA: TGCAGTGCTAGAACAGGGGCCGGCTACGAGCAGTACTTC.

The chain employs TRBV6-1 and TRBJ2-7; D is possibly TRBD1 (6 bases). Trimming took off 6 bases at V and 3 bases at J, with 21 bases between the two ends. Germline V gives CDR1 MNHNS, CDR2 SASEGT. The length of the CDR3 is 16 residues. This CDR3 is CASSPRQTGLDYEQYF. The CDR3 DNA is TGTGCCAGCAGCCCCCGCCAAACAGGGTTAGACTACGAGCAGTACTTC.

The chain links TRBV19 to TRBJ2-7, with 7 nucleotides matching TRBD1. V lost 8 bases and J lost 4; bases outside the gene matches: 17. This CDR3 is built from 16 residues. CDR1 LNHDA and CDR2 SQIVND come from the germline V gene (reference sequence). CDR3 sequence (DNA): TGTGCCAGTGCCCAAATGATTGACAGGGAAGCATACGAGCAGTACTTC. It codes for CASAQMIDREAYEQYF.

This clonotype has a single count. The J gene is TRBJ2-1, the V gene TRBV7-3; 8 positions match TRBD1. The CDR3 runs 15 residues. Germline V CDR1 and CDR2: SGHTA, FQGTGA. Trimming cost V 3 bases and J 10 bases; bases outside gene matches: 11. The CDR3: CASSLYRTGPNEQFF. CDR3 bases: TGTGCCAGCAGCTTGTACCGGACAGGGCCGAACGAGCAGTTCTTC. Full variable domain (outside the CDR3, taken from reference TRBV7-3 and TRBJ2-1): GAGVSQTPSNKVTEKGKYVELRCDPISGHTALYWYRQSLGQGPEFLIYFQGTGAADDSGLPNDRFFAVRPEGSVSTLKIQRTERGDSAVYLCASSLYRTGPNEQFFGPGTRLTVL.

V usage is TRBV29-1 and J usage is TRBJ2-1; D perhaps matches TRBD1 (6 bases). The ends were cut back, 6 bases at V and 5 bases at J, with 14 bases in the middle. CDR1 SQVTM and CDR2 ANQGSEA come from the germline V gene. The CDR3 is made up of 13 amino acids. The CDR3 nucleotides read TGCAGCGTGTCCGGGACAAAAAACAATGAGCAGTTCTTC. This codes for CSVSGTKNNEQFF.

CDR3 coding DNA: TGCGCCAGCAGCCAATCGACAGGGGAAGGTCAGCCCCAGCATTTT. The encoded protein is CASSQSTGEGQPQHF. The genes are TRBV4-1 and TRBJ1-5; 8 bases line up with TRBD1. The CDR3 has 15 residues. With V trimmed by 2 bases and J by 6 bases, 6 bases remained unmatched. CDR1 is MGHRA, CDR2 YSYEKL, per germline.

There are many counts of this clonotype. The chain has TRBV5-1 and TRBJ2-2; D gene unclear. Germline loops: CDR1 SGHRS, CDR2 YFSETQ. V shed 0 bases and J shed 0 bases, with 12 bases lying between them. The CDR3 extends over 17 amino acids. Here the CDR3 DNA reads TGCGCCAGCAGCTTGGAAAGATTGCTCGCGAACACCGGGGAGCTGTTTTTT. As protein: CASSLERLLANTGELFF.

A note on this clonotype: This may be a read error: a much more frequent sequence differs by one nucleotide. The gene calls are TRBV20-1 and TRBJ2-1; tentatively, D is TRBD1 (6 bases). The V end lost 5 bases, the J end lost 8 bases, and 13 bases lay between the germline ends. This CDR3 region has 12 residues. Germline V lookup: CDR1 DFQATT, CDR2 SNEGSKA (reference sequence). DNA for the CDR3: TGCAGTGCTGACAGGTTCTCCGATGAGCAGTTCTTC. Translating it yields CSADRFSDEQFF.

The chain has TRBV6-5 and TRBJ1-3; D ambiguous. Trimming removed 0 bases from V and 2 bases from J, with 8 bases in between. The CDR3 runs 15 residues. The germline gives CDR1 MNHEY, CDR2 SVGAGI. The CDR3: CASSYSGKTGNTIYF. In DNA form, the CDR3 reads TGTGCCAGCAGTTACTCCGGGAAAACTGGAAACACCATATATTTT.

V gene TRBV20-1 combines with J gene TRBJ2-1; TRBD2 aligns across 12 bases. With V trimmed by 4 bases and J by 4 bases, 14 bases remained unmatched. The CDR3 runs 18 residues. CDR1 DFQATT and CDR2 SNEGSKA come from the germline V gene (reference sequence). The CDR3 DNA follows: TGCAGTGCTACGGCGGGGATCGGGACTAGCGGGCTGTACAATGAGCAGTTCTTC. It encodes CSATAGIGTSGLYNEQFF.

V gene TRBV4-1 combines with J gene TRBJ2-1; a possible D gene is TRBD2 (6 bases). The CDR3 runs 16 residues. V was shortened by 0 bases and J by 4 bases, with 13 bases between the two germline ends. Germline V lookup: CDR1 MGHRA, CDR2 YSYEKL. Written as DNA, the CDR3 is TGCGCCAGCAGCCAAGAACTAGCCGGGGGTTACAATGAGCAGTTCTTC. Translated, it gives CASSQELAGGYNEQFF.

This clonotype was detected ten times or more. This chain links TRBV12-3 or TRBV12-4 with TRBJ1-1; no firm D call. This CDR3 region has 12 residues. V shed 8 bases and J shed 1 base, with 8 bases lying between them. CDR3 in DNA: TGTGCCAGCTCAATGGGGAACACTGAAGCTTTCTTT. Encoded protein: CASSMGNTEAFF.

This clonotype turned up a few times. The chain uses TRBV6-2 or TRBV6-3 and TRBJ2-7; D remains ambiguous. V was cut by 7 bases and J by 9 bases, with 7 bases left in between. Germline V lookup: CDR1 MNHEY, CDR2 SVGEGT. This CDR3 contains 9 residues. CDR3 in amino acids: CASTPTQYV. For the CDR3, the DNA is TGTGCCAGCACGCCGACGCAGTACGTC.

This clonotype occurred a few times. The chain is built from TRBV4-1 and TRBJ2-3; D gene uncertain. This CDR3 is 14 amino acids long. Between the trimmed V and J ends, which lost 0 bases and 4 bases, there was a span of 8 bases. Looked up from germline, CDR1 is MGHRA and CDR2 is YSYEKL. The CDR3 reads CASSQDLGPDTQYF. CDR3 bases: TGCGCCAGCAGCCAAGATCTAGGCCCAGATACGCAGTATTTT.

This clonotype appeared a few times. The chain employs TRBV5-1 and TRBJ2-7; D may correspond to TRBD1 or TRBD2 (6 bases each). CDR1 SGHRS and CDR2 YFSETQ come from the germline V gene. V lost 4 bases, J lost 5 bases, and 19 bases lay in between. CDR3 length: 15 residues. The CDR3 sequence: CASSTGTRGKNEQYF. The CDR3 nucleotides are TGCGCCAGCAGCACGGGGACACGGGGGAAAAACGAGCAGTACTTC.

In DNA, the CDR3 is TGTGCCAGCAGCTTAGGGGCAGTGAACTACGAGCAGTACGTC. It specifies CASSLGAVNYEQYV. V and J are TRBV7-2 and TRBJ2-7; D remains unclear. In germline, CDR1 is SGHTA, CDR2 FQGNSA. The CDR3 runs to 14 residues. V was trimmed by 1 base and J by 3 bases, leaving 10 bases between them.

The chain has TRBV27 and TRBJ1-1; D uncertain. V lost 8 bases and J lost 1, with 14 bases in between. Germline V gene data show CDR1 as MNHEY and CDR2 as SMNVEV (reference sequence). There are 14 residues in the CDR3. The CDR3 nucleotides read TGTGCCAGCTGGCCGATTACAAGGAACACTGAAGCTTTCTTT. Translation gives CASWPITRNTEAFF.